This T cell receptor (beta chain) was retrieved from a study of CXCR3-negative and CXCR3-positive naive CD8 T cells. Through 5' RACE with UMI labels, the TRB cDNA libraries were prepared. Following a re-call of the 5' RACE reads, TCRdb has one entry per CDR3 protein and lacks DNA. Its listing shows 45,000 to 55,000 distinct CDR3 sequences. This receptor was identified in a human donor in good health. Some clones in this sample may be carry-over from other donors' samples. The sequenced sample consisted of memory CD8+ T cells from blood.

CDR3 region: CSVGASGGYNEQFF. The genes are TRBV29-1 and TRBJ2-1; TCRdb proposes TRBD2, but this gene call is untestable without DNA. This CDR3 region has 14 residues. The germline gives CDR1 SQVTM, CDR2 ANQGSEA.